The 30 T cell receptor beta chains given below trace back to one sample, sequenced in a study of OX40 agonist ivuxolimab in advanced cancers. Some clones are missing from TCRdb's copy, which holds only in-frame ones; the method was immunoSEQ multiplex PCR. The sample carries under 85,000 clones, about 90% recorded once. Sequenced here: CD4+ or CD8+ T cells sorted from blood, sampled in a trial of the OX40 agonist ivuxolimab. These receptors were taken from an adult with an advanced solid tumor such as melanoma, head and neck, liver or kidney cancer.

V usage is TRBV18 and J usage is TRBJ2-2; D ambiguous. Germline V gene data show CDR1 as KGHSH and CDR2 as LQKENI. This CDR3 comprises 14 residues. V lost 2 bases and J lost 0, with 4 bases in between. The CDR3 protein is CASSPATNTGELFF. As DNA, the CDR3 is TGTGCCAGCTCACCAGCGACGAACACCGGGGAGCTGTTTTTT. The whole variable domain, filled in from reference TRBV18 and TRBJ2-2, reads NAGVMQNPRHLVRRRGQEARLRCSPMKGHSHVYWYRQLPEEGLKFMVYLQKENIIDESGMPKERFSAEFPKEGPSILRIQQVVRGDSAAYFCASSPATNTGELFFGEGSRLTVL.

This chain uses TRBV5-1 with TRBJ2-5, with D unclear. Germline V gene sequence: CDR1 SGHRS, CDR2 YFSETQ. The CDR3 covers 17 residues. V was trimmed by 0 bases and J by 7 bases, leaving 22 bases between them. CDR3 in amino acids: CASSLGVSNFKGATQYF. The CDR3 coding sequence is TGCGCCAGCAGCTTGGGCGTTTCAAATTTTAAGGGTGCGACCCAGTACTTC.

The rearrangement joins TRBV5-1 to TRBJ1-1; D gene unclear. Germline V lookup: CDR1 SGHRS, CDR2 YFSETQ. V shed 1 base and J shed 3 bases, with 10 bases lying between them. This CDR3 region has 14 residues. CDR3 sequence: CASSLTASHTEAFF. CDR3 coding DNA: TGCGCCAGCAGCTTGACGGCGAGCCACACTGAAGCTTTCTTT. Combining the CDR3 with reference TRBV5-1 and TRBJ1-1 gives the whole variable domain KAGVTQTPRYLIKTRGQQVTLSCSPISGHRSVSWYQQTPGQGLQFLFEYFSETQRNKGNFPGRFSGRQFSNSRSEMNVSTLELGDSALYLCASSLTASHTEAFFGQGTRLTVV.

The chain joins TRBV6-5 to TRBJ2-1; 9 nucleotides line up with TRBD1. Unmatched junction bases numbered 5, after V lost 0 bases and J lost 5 bases. This CDR3 comprises 16 residues. Germline CDR1 is MNHEY and CDR2 is SVGAGI. CDR3 sequence: CASSYSTGQGNNEQFF. The CDR3 DNA follows: TGTGCCAGCAGTTACTCAACTGGACAGGGGAACAATGAGCAGTTCTTC.

This clone has a single count. The rearrangement joins TRBV30 to TRBJ1-2; the D is unclear. Germline CDR1 GTSNPN, CDR2 SVGIG (reference sequence). Trimming pared 0 bases from V and 0 bases from J, leaving 11 bases between. The CDR3 consists of 15 residues. The CDR3, as DNA: TGTGCCTGGAGTGTAGGCGGAAACTCTAACTATGGCTACACCTTC. It encodes CAWSVGGNSNYGYTF.

The chain couples TRBV29-1 to TRBJ1-2, with a tentative D call TRBD1 (5 bases). V lost 3 bases, J lost 0 bases, and 11 bases lay in between. CDR1 is SQVTM, CDR2 ANQGSEA, per germline. This CDR3 region has 14 residues. DNA of the CDR3: TGCAGCGTTGACTCAGGGAAGCCTAACTATGGCTACACCTTC. Its translation: CSVDSGKPNYGYTF.

The chain has TRBV7-3 and TRBJ2-1, with 8 bases that match TRBD2. Germline V gene data show CDR1 as SGHTA and CDR2 as FQGTGA. This CDR3 is 15 amino acids long. The ends lost 5 bases at V and 2 bases at J; junction bases unmatched: 5. CDR3 in DNA: TGTGCCAGCAGCCCTACTAGCGGCCCCTACAATGAGCAGTTCTTC. Translating it yields CASSPTSGPYNEQFF.

This chain uses TRBV6-1 with TRBJ2-2; 9 positions agree with TRBD2. Germline assignment: CDR1 MNHNS and CDR2 SASEGT. The J segment lost 6 bases and the V segment lost 2 bases, leaving 4 bases of the junction unmatched. CDR3 size: 15 residues. This CDR3 is CASSENAGGPGELFF. The CDR3 nucleotides are TGTGCCAGCAGTGAAAATGCGGGAGGGCCCGGGGAGCTGTTTTTT.

The chain uses TRBV5-4 and TRBJ2-1; 13 positions match TRBD2. CDR3 size: 17 residues. V was pared by 4 bases and J by 7 bases, with 11 bases of the junction left unmatched. From germline, CDR1 is SGHNT and CDR2 YYREEE (reference sequence). The CDR3 reads CASSLRLGLAGNNEQFF. The DNA of the CDR3 is TGTGCCAGCAGCCTGAGGTTGGGACTAGCGGGGAATAATGAGCAGTTCTTC.

This clone was seen only once. The V call is TRBV5-8, the J call TRBJ2-5; 9 bases align to TRBD2. With 0 bases clipped from V and 2 bases from J, the junction kept 8 bases outside the gene matches. The CDR3 contains 17 residues. The germline V gene has CDR1 SGHTS and CDR2 YDEGEE. The CDR3 spells CASSLALAGFGQETQYF. The DNA for the CDR3 is TGTGCCAGCAGCTTGGCCCTAGCGGGATTTGGGCAAGAGACCCAGTACTTC.

This clone is a singleton in its sample. The chain is built from TRBV30 and TRBJ2-1; D is unresolved. CDR1 GTSNPN and CDR2 SVGIG come from the germline V gene (reference sequence). There are 15 residues in the CDR3. V lost 1 base, J lost 0 bases, and 10 bases lay in between. The chain's CDR3 is CAWSGNRFSYNEQFF. Here the CDR3 DNA reads TGTGCCTGGAGTGGAAACAGATTCTCCTACAATGAGCAGTTCTTC.

The CDR3 nucleotides are TGTGCCAGCAGCTTAGCGCGGGGAGGCTTCTATGGCTACACCTTC. As protein: CASSLARGGFYGYTF. The V and J genes are TRBV7-8 and TRBJ1-2, with unresolved D. The length of the CDR3 is 15 residues. The V gene's germline CDR1 is SGHVS and CDR2 FQNEAQ. Trimming cost V 0 bases and J 4 bases, with 12 bases left between them.

This clone has only one observation. This rearrangement joins TRBV6-4 to TRBJ2-5, with TRBD2 identical over 12 bases. This CDR3 has 18 residues. CDR1 is MRHNA, CDR2 SNTAGT, per germline. After removal of 6 bases from V and 2 bases from J, the junction contained 13 bases not matched to a gene. This CDR3 reads CASSQTSGRLAKQETQYF. In DNA form, the CDR3 reads TGTGCCAGCAGCCAAACTAGCGGGAGGCTTGCCAAACAAGAGACCCAGTACTTC.

V usage is TRBV23-1 and J usage is TRBJ2-1; possible D gene TRBD2, 6 bases. TRBV23-1 is given ORF status, its function remaining uncertain. This CDR3 spans 20 amino acids. V lost 0 bases and J 0 bases, leaving 21 bases between the germline ends. CDR3 in amino acids: CASSQSGVGRPQSSYNEQFF. The CDR3, as DNA: TGCGCCAGCAGTCAATCGGGGGTGGGGAGGCCCCAGAGCTCCTACAATGAGCAGTTCTTC.

The chain has TRBV29-1 and TRBJ1-1; D call uncertain. The germline V gene encodes CDR1 SQVTM and CDR2 ANQGSEA. The V gene lost 5 bases and the J gene lost 5 bases, with 9 bases spanning the gap. The length of the CDR3 is 11 residues. This CDR3 reads CSVNGRTEAFF. CDR3 bases: TGCAGCGTTAACGGGAGGACTGAAGCTTTCTTT.

CDR3 coding DNA: TGCGCCAGCAGTCATCCCGGGACAGGGGGCATCTGCGAGCAGTACTTC. This codes for CASSHPGTGGICEQYF. This chain connects TRBV23-1 to TRBJ2-7; 12 nucleotides agree with TRBD1. TRBV23-1 is given ORF status, its function remaining uncertain. The V and J ends lost 3 bases and 6 bases, in that order; junction bases with no gene match: 9. The CDR3 extends over 16 amino acids.

The J gene is TRBJ2-1, the V gene TRBV29-1, with D perhaps matching TRBD2 (6 bases). The CDR3 contains 13 residues. Trimming cost V 3 bases and J 7 bases, with 13 bases left between them. The germline V gene has CDR1 SQVTM and CDR2 ANQGSEA. In nucleotides, the CDR3 is TGCAGCGTTGATGCTAGTGGGGGGAATGAGCAGTTCTTC. As protein: CSVDASGGNEQFF.

The CDR3 sequence: CASSPSLAGNTDTQYF. The CDR3 DNA reads TGTGCCAGCTCACCAAGCCTAGCGGGGAACACAGATACGCAGTATTTT. The chain carries TRBV18 and TRBJ2-3; 9 bases are shared with TRBD2. CDR1 is KGHSH and CDR2 is LQKENI in the germline V gene. V shed 2 bases and J 2 bases; nucleotides not matched to a gene: 5. There are 16 residues in the CDR3. The full variable domain, completed using reference TRBV18 and TRBJ2-3, is NAGVMQNPRHLVRRRGQEARLRCSPMKGHSHVYWYRQLPEEGLKFMVYLQKENIIDESGMPKERFSAEFPKEGPSILRIQQVVRGDSAAYFCASSPSLAGNTDTQYFGPGTRLTVL.

This chain joins TRBV19 and TRBJ2-5, with 7 bases aligning to TRBD1. The CDR3 length is 14 residues. The germline CDR1 and CDR2 sequences are LNHDA and SQIVND (reference sequence). V was clipped by 6 bases and J by 5 bases; unmatched bases: 9. CDR3 residues: CASRRQGMGETQYF. CDR3 coding DNA: TGTGCCAGTAGGCGACAGGGAATGGGGGAGACCCAGTACTTC. The whole variable domain, remainder taken from reference TRBV19 and TRBJ2-5, is DGGITQSPKYLFRKEGQNVTLSCEQNLNHDAMYWYRQDPGQGLRLIYYSQIVNDFQKGDIAEGYSVSREKKESFPLTVTSAQKNPTAFYLCASRRQGMGETQYFGPGTRLLVL.

The CDR3 spells CASSLAGGIPGELFF. The CDR3 nucleotides read TGTGCCAGCAGCTTAGCTGGGGGGATCCCCGGGGAGCTGTTTTTT. The chain has TRBV7-9 and TRBJ2-2; possibly TRBD2 for D (6 bases). The CDR3 consists of 15 residues. Germline-derived CDR1 and CDR2 are SEHNR and FQNEAQ (reference sequence). Trimming left V 0 bases short and J 6 bases short, with 11 bases between.

The rearrangement joins TRBV6-1 to TRBJ1-2; D is undetermined. V was clipped by 6 bases and J by 8 bases, with 16 bases between them. Per the germline V gene, CDR1 is MNHNS and CDR2 is SASEGT. The CDR3 runs 13 residues. The CDR3 region is CASSPWAKRGYTF. In DNA, the CDR3 is TGTGCCAGCAGCCCGTGGGCTAAAAGAGGCTACACCTTC.

This chain uses TRBV7-8 with TRBJ1-5; possible D gene TRBD1, 6 bases. CDR1 is SGHVS and CDR2 is FQNEAQ in the germline V gene. V lost 2 bases to trimming and J lost 5 bases, with 13 bases between them. The CDR3 length is 15 residues. CDR3 nucleotide sequence: TGTGCCAGCAGCTTATTTACAGGGATGGATCAGCCCCAGCATTTT. Residues: CASSLFTGMDQPQHF.

The gene calls are TRBV7-2 and TRBJ2-3, with 7 bases identical to TRBD1. The CDR3 runs to 15 residues. The V and J ends lost 5 bases and 3 bases, in that order; junction bases with no gene match: 8. Germline V gene lookup returns CDR1 SGHTA and CDR2 FQGNSA. The CDR3: CASSPGQVLTDTQYF. The CDR3, as DNA: TGTGCCAGCAGCCCCGGACAGGTTTTGACAGATACGCAGTATTTT.

The chain employs TRBV2 and TRBJ2-3; unclear D gene. Trimming shortened V by 3 bases and J by 8 bases, and 15 bases separated the two germline ends. The germline gives CDR1 SNHLY, CDR2 FYNNEI. CDR3 length equals 14 residues. In DNA form, the CDR3 reads TGTGCCAGCAGTGAGGGCGGACCCCGGAGTACGCAGTATTTT. This gives the protein CASSEGGPRSTQYF.

In this sample, this clone turned up a few times. The chain links TRBV6-1 to TRBJ1-2; the D gene is possibly TRBD1 (5 bases). The germline V gene encodes CDR1 MNHNS and CDR2 SASEGT. Deletions cut 10 bases from V and 4 bases from J, with 16 bases between. This CDR3 contains 13 residues. The CDR3 protein is CATSDRQSYGYTF. In DNA form, the CDR3 reads TGTGCCACTTCGGATAGACAGAGCTATGGCTACACCTTC.

The V gene is TRBV9, the J gene TRBJ1-1; D gene unclear. Germline V gives CDR1 SGDLS, CDR2 YYNGEE. This CDR3 spans 13 amino acids. V was clipped by 1 base and J by 4 bases, with 8 bases between them. CDR3 amino acids: CASSVSGLTEAFF. For the CDR3, the DNA is TGTGCCAGCAGCGTAAGTGGACTCACTGAAGCTTTCTTT.

V is TRBV5-6 and J is TRBJ1-2; D is ambiguous. The CDR3 is made up of 15 amino acids. Per the germline V gene, CDR1 is SGHDT and CDR2 is YYEEEE. Trimming stripped 4 bases from V and 4 bases from J, with 17 bases between. The chain's CDR3 is CASSLGSARPYGYTF. The CDR3, as DNA: TGTGCCAGCAGCCTGGGGTCCGCCAGACCCTATGGCTACACCTTC.

The V call is TRBV5-1, the J call TRBJ2-1; weak D call: TRBD2 (5 bases). Trimming removed 4 bases from V and 5 bases from J, with 10 bases in between. Looked up from germline, CDR1 is SGHRS and CDR2 is YFSETQ. The CDR3 length is 13 residues. Here the CDR3 reads CASSRGDNNEQFF. The CDR3 region has the DNA TGCGCCAGCAGCCGGGGAGACAACAATGAGCAGTTCTTC.

This clone showed up just a few times. This chain uses TRBV9 with TRBJ1-2, with 7 bases lining up with TRBD1. This CDR3 spans 14 amino acids. The J segment lost 6 bases and the V segment lost 3 bases, leaving 8 bases of the junction unmatched. Germline loops: CDR1 SGDLS, CDR2 YYNGEE. The CDR3 spells CASSALKGAHGYTF. As DNA, the CDR3 is TGTGCCAGCAGCGCCCTAAAGGGGGCACATGGCTACACCTTC. Variable domain in full (rest from reference TRBV9 and TRBJ1-2): DSGVTQTPKHLITATGQRVTLRCSPRSGDLSVYWYQQSLDQGLQFLIQYYNGEERAKGNILERFSAQQFPDLHSELNLSSLELGDSALYFCASSALKGAHGYTFGSGTRLTVV.

The chain uses TRBV14 and TRBJ1-1, with TRBD1 matching 7 bases. There are 14 residues in the CDR3. Per germline, CDR1 SGHDN and CDR2 FVKESK. With V trimmed by 0 bases and J by 4 bases, 2 bases remained unmatched. The CDR3: CASSQDSGGTEAFF. The CDR3 bases are TGTGCCAGCAGCCAAGATTCAGGGGGCACTGAAGCTTTCTTT. The variable domain in full, completed from reference TRBV14 and TRBJ1-1, reads EAGVTQFPSHSVIEKGQTVTLRCDPISGHDNLYWYRRVMGKEIKFLLHFVKESKQDESGMPNNRFLAERTGGTYSTLKVQPAELEDSGVYFCASSQDSGGTEAFFGQGTRLTVV.